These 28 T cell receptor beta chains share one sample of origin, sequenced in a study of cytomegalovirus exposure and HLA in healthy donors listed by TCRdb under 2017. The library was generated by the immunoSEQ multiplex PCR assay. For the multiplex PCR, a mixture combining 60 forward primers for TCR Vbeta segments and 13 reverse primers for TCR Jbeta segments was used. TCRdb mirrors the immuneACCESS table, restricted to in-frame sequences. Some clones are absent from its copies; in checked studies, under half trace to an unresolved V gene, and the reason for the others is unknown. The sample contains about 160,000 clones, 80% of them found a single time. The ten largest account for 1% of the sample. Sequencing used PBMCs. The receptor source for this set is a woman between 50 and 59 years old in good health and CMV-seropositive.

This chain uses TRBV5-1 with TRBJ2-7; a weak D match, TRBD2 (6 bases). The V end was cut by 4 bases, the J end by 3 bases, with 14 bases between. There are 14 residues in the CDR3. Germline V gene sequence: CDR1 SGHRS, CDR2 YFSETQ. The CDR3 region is CASSPMAGSYEQYF. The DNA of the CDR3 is TGCGCCAGCAGCCCAATGGCGGGGAGCTACGAGCAGTACTTC.

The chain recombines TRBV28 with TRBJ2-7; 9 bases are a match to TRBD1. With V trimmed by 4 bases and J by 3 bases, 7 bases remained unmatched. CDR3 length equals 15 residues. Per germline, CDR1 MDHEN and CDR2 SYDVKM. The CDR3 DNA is TGTGCCAGCAGTTCCCCCGGGACAGGGAGCTACGAGCAGTACTTC. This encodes CASSSPGTGSYEQYF. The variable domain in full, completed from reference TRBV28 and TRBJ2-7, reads DVKVTQSSRYLVKRTGEKVFLECVQDMDHENMFWYRQDPGLGLRLIYFSYDVKMKEKGDIPEGYSVSREKKERFSLILESASTNQTSMYLCASSSPGTGSYEQYFGPGTRLTVT.

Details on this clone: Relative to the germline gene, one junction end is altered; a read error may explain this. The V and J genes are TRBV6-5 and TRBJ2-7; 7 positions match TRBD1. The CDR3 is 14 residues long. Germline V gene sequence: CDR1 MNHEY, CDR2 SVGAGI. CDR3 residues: CASRKDRVPREQYF. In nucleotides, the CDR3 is TGTGCCAGCAGGAAAGACAGGGTGCCCCGCGAGCAGTATTTC.

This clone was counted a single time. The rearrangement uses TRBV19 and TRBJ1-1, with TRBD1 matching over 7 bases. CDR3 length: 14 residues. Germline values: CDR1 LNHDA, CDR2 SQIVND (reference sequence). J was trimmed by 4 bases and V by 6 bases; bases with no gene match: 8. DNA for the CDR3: TGTGCCAGTAGCCGACAGGGAAGGGGCACTGAAGCTTTCTTT. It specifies CASSRQGRGTEAFF.

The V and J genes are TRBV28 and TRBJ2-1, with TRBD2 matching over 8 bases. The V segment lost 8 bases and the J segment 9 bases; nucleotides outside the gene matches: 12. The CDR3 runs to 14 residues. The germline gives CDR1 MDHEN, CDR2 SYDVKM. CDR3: CASGRGSGNGEQFF. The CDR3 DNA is TGTGCCAGCGGGCGTGGTAGCGGGAACGGTGAGCAGTTCTTC.

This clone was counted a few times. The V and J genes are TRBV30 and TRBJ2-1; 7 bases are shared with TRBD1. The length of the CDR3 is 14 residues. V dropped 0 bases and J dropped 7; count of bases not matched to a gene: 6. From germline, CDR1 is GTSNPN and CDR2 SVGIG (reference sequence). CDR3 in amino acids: CAWSVKGARNEQFF. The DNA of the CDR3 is TGTGCCTGGAGTGTAAAGGGGGCGCGGAATGAGCAGTTCTTC.

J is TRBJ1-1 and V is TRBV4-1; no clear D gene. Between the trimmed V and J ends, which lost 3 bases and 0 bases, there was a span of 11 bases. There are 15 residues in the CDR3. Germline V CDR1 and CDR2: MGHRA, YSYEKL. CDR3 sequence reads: CASSQPDTLNTEAFF. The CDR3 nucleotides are TGCGCCAGCAGCCAGCCCGACACACTGAACACTGAAGCTTTCTTT.

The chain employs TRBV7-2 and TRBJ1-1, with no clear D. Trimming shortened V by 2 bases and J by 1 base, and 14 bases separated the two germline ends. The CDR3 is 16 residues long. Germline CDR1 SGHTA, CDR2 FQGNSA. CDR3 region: CASSLTPDSGNTEAFF. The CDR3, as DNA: TGTGCCAGCAGCTTAACCCCGGACTCCGGGAACACTGAAGCTTTCTTT. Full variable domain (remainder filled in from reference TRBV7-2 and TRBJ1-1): GAGVSQSPSNKVTEKGKDVELRCDPISGHTALYWYRQSLGQGLEFLIYFQGNSAPDKSGLPSDRFSAERTGGSVSTLTIQRTQQEDSAVYLCASSLTPDSGNTEAFFGQGTRLTVV.

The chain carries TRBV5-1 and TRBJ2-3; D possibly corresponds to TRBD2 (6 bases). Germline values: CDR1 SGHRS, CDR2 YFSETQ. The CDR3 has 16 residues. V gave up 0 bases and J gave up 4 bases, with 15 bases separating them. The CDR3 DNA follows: TGCGCCAGCAGCTTGGGTAGTTTGGGGGAGGCAGATACGCAGTATTTT. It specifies CASSLGSLGEADTQYF.

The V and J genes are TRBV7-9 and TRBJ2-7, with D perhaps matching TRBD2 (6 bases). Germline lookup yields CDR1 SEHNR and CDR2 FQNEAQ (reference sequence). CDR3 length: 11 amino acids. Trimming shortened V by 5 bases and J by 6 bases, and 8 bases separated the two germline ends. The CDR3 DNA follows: TGTGCCAGCAGCCTTAGCGGCGAGCAGTACTTC. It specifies CASSLSGEQYF.

CDR3 residues: CASSPNRGQGISTEAFF. CDR3 bases: TGTGCCAGCTCACCTAACCGAGGACAGGGAATTAGCACTGAAGCTTTCTTT. The rearrangement joins TRBV18 to TRBJ1-1; 8 nucleotides match TRBD1. V was clipped by 3 bases and J by 4 bases; unmatched bases: 13. This CDR3 is built from 17 residues. Germline CDR1 and CDR2: KGHSH and LQKENI.

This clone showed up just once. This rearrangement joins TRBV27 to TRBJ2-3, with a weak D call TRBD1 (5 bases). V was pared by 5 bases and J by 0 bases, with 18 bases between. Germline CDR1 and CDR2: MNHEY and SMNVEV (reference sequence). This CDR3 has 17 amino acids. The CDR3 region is CASSPRSDSSSTDTQYF. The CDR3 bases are TGTGCCAGCAGTCCTAGGTCCGACAGCTCTAGCACAGATACGCAGTATTTT.

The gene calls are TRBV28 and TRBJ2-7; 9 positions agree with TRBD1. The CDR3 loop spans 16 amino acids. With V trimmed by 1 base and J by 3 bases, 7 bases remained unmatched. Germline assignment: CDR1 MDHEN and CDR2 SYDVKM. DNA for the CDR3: TGTGCCAGCAGTTTATCTGGGACAGGGACTTACTACGAGCAGTACTTC. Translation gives CASSLSGTGTYYEQYF.

CDR3 nucleotide sequence: TGTGCCAGTAGCGGGAATTTAAATACGCAGTATTTT. The encoded protein is CASSGNLNTQYF. V is TRBV28 and J is TRBJ2-3, with 8 bases fitting TRBD2. Germline-derived CDR1 and CDR2 are MDHEN and SYDVKM. Germline trimming cut 9 bases from V and 7 bases from J; bases unmatched to any gene: 6. The CDR3 loop spans 12 amino acids.

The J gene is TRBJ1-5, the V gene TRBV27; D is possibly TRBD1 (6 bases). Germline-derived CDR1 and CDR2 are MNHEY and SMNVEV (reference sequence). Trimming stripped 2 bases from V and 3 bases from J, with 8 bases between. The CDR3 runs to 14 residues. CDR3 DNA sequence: TGTGCCAGCAGTTTAAGACAGGACAATCAGCCCCAGCATTTT. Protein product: CASSLRQDNQPQHF.

Here the CDR3 reads CASSLARWQETQYF. CDR3 bases: TGCGCCAGCAGCTTGGCCAGGTGGCAAGAGACCCAGTACTTC. This chain uses TRBV5-1 with TRBJ2-5; D uncertain. CDR1 is SGHRS, CDR2 YFSETQ, per germline. CDR3 length equals 14 residues. V lost 0 bases and J lost 2, with 8 bases in between.

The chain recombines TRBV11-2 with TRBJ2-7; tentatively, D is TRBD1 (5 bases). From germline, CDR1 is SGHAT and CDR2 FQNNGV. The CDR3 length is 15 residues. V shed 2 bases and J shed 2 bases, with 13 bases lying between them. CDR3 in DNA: TGTGCCAGCAGCTTAAGGGCGGACAATCCCTACGAGCAGTACTTC. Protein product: CASSLRADNPYEQYF. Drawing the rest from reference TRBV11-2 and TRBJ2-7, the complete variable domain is EAGVAQSPRYKIIEKRQSVAFWCNPISGHATLYWYQQILGQGPKLLIQFQNNGVVDDSQLPKDRFSAERLKGVDSTLKIQPAKLEDSAVYLCASSLRADNPYEQYFGPGTRLTVT.

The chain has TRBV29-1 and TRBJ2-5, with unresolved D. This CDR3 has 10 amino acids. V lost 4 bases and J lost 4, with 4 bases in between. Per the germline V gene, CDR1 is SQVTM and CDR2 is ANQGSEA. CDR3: CSVAGETQYF. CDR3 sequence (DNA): TGCAGCGTTGCAGGAGAGACCCAGTACTTC.

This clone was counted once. CDR3 coding DNA: TGTGCCAGCGGGGGTGACAGGCAAGAGACCCAGTACTTC. This encodes CASGGDRQETQYF. The genes are TRBV11-1 and TRBJ2-5; a weak D match, TRBD1 (6 bases). Looked up from germline, CDR1 is SGHAT and CDR2 is FQDESV (reference sequence). The length of the CDR3 is 13 residues. V dropped 8 bases and J dropped 2 bases, with 12 bases sitting between them.

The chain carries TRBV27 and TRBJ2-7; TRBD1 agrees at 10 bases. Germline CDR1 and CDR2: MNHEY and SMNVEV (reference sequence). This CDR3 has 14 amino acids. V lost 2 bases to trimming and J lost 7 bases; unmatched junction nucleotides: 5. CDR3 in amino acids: CASSLRQGAQEQYF. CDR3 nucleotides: TGTGCCAGCAGTTTAAGACAGGGGGCGCAAGAGCAGTACTTC.

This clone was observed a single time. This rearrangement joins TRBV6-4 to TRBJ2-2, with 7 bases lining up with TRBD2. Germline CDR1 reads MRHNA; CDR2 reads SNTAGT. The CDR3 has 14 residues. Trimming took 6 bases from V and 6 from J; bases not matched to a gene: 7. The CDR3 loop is CASSQLAFAGELFF. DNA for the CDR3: TGTGCCAGCAGCCAACTAGCGTTCGCCGGGGAGCTGTTTTTT.

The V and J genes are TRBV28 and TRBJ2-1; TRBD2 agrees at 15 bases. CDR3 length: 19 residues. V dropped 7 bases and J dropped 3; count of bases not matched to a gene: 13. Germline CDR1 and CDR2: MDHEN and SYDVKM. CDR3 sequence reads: CASTLGGLAGGPGYNEQFF. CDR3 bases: TGTGCCAGCACCCTGGGTGGACTAGCGGGAGGGCCGGGCTACAATGAGCAGTTCTTC. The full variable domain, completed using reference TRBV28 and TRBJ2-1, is DVKVTQSSRYLVKRTGEKVFLECVQDMDHENMFWYRQDPGLGLRLIYFSYDVKMKEKGDIPEGYSVSREKKERFSLILESASTNQTSMYLCASTLGGLAGGPGYNEQFFGPGTRLTVL.

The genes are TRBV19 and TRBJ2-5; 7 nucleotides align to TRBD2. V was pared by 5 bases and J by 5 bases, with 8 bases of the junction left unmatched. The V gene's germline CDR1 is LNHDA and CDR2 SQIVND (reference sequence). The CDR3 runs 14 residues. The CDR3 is CASSRTSQTETQYF. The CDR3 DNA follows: TGTGCCAGTAGTCGGACTAGTCAGACGGAGACCCAGTACTTC.

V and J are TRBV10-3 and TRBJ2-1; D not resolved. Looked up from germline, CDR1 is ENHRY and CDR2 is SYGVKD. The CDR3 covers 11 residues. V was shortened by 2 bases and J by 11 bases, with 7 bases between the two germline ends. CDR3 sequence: CAISELQKQFF. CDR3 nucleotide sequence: TGTGCCATCAGTGAGCTTCAGAAGCAGTTCTTC.

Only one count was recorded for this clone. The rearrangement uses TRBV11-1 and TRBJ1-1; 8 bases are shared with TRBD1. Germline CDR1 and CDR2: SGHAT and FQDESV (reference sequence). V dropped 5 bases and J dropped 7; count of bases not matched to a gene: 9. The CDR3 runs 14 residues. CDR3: CASSPSTGVNEAFF. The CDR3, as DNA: TGTGCCAGCAGCCCCTCGACAGGGGTAAATGAAGCTTTCTTT.

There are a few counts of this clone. CDR3 coding DNA: TGCGCCAGCAGCCAAGAATATATTCGGACAGATCCTCGGGCCCAGTACTTC. Translating gives CASSQEYIRTDPRAQYF. The chain recombines TRBV4-3 with TRBJ2-5; D may be TRBD1 (6 bases). The CDR3 covers 17 residues. From germline, CDR1 is LGHNA and CDR2 YSLEER. The ends were cut back, 0 bases at V and 9 bases at J, with 23 bases in the middle.

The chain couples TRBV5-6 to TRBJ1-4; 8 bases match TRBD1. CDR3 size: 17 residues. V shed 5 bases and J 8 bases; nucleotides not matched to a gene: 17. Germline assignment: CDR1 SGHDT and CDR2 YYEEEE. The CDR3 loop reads CASRYQGTGNSWEKLFF. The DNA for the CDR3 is TGTGCCAGCAGATACCAAGGGACAGGAAATAGTTGGGAAAAACTGTTTTTT.

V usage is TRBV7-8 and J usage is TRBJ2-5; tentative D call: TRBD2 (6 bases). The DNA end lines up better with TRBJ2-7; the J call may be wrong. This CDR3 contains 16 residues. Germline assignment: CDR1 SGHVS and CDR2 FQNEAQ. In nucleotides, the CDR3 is TGTGCCAGCAGCTTAAGGTCGAGGGGACTGCTATCCGAGCAGTACTTC. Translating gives CASSLRSRGLLSEQYF.